These 14 T cell receptor beta chains originate from one sample sequenced in a study of blood T cell repertoires in COVID-19 (dated by TCRdb to between 2020 and 2021). Preparation of the library involved the immunoSEQ multiplex PCR assay. Imported from immuneACCESS, the table was reduced by TCRdb to in-frame sequences with V and J called. These copies leave out some clones; in studies compared against another copy, an unresolved V gene accounts for under half, and the cause of the remainder is not known. The sample data list 35,000 to 40,000 clones, and about 85% of these were observed just once. The leading ten clones occupy roughly an eighth of the sample. The specimen was peripheral blood. These receptors were taken from a human donor in a cohort sampled during active COVID-19.

This clone was detected a few times. The V and J genes are TRBV3-1 (or the pseudogene TRBV3-2) and TRBJ2-7, with 7 bases aligning to TRBD2. V trimming: 6 bases; J trimming: 0 bases; junction bases outside the gene matches: 17. The CDR3 contains 18 residues. CDR1 is LGHDT, CDR2 YNNKEL, per germline (reference sequence). CDR3 in DNA: TGTGCCAGCAGTAGTAGGAGACTAGCTAGGGCCAGCTCCTACGAGCAGTACTTC. This sequence encodes CASSSRRLARASSYEQYF.

The table lists this clone with a count of one. V usage is TRBV2 and J usage is TRBJ1-2; no firm D call. The CDR3 has 11 amino acids. V gave up 8 bases and J gave up 8 bases, with 12 bases separating them. In germline, CDR1 is SNHLY, CDR2 FYNNEI. In nucleotides, the CDR3 is TGTGCCAGCTCGCCCGGGTTGGGCTACACCTTC. This translates into CASSPGLGYTF.

The J gene is TRBJ1-6, the V gene TRBV7-9, with no clear D. The CDR3 consists of 14 residues. Germline V gives CDR1 SEHNR, CDR2 FQNEAQ (reference sequence). Trimming removed 1 base at V and 6 bases at J, with 7 bases between. Written as DNA, the CDR3 is TGTGCCAGCAGCTTAGTCGGTAGTAATTCACCCCTCCACTTT. It yields the protein CASSLVGSNSPLHF. Variable domain in full (rest from reference TRBV7-9 and TRBJ1-6): DTGVSQNPRHKITKRGQNVTFRCDPISEHNRLYWYRQTLGQGPEFLTYFQNEAQLEKSRLLSDRFSAERPKGSFSTLEIQRTEQGDSAMYLCASSLVGSNSPLHFGNGTRLTVT.

CDR3 nucleotide sequence: TGTGCCAGCTCACCCGGGACAGGGGAAGAGCAGTACTTC. Translation: CASSPGTGEEQYF. The chain carries TRBV18 and TRBJ2-7, with TRBD1 matching over 10 bases. This CDR3 is built from 13 residues. Germline CDR1 reads KGHSH; CDR2 reads LQKENI. The J segment lost 7 bases and the V segment lost 3 bases, leaving 3 bases of the junction unmatched.

The chain combines TRBV5-1 with TRBJ2-1, with 8 bases identical to TRBD2. The CDR3 runs 15 residues. CDR1 and CDR2 from the germline V gene are SGHRS and YFSETQ. The junction had 6 bases not matched to a gene; V was cut back by 3 bases and J by 4 bases. The DNA of the CDR3 is TGCGCCAGCAGCTCCGGGACTAGGGAATACAATGAGCAGTTCTTC. Protein sequence: CASSSGTREYNEQFF.

The rearrangement uses TRBV19 and TRBJ2-5; D not resolved. The CDR3 length is 12 residues. V lost 5 bases, J lost 1 base, and 5 bases lay in between. CDR1 LNHDA and CDR2 SQIVND come from the germline V gene (reference sequence). The CDR3 is CASSVSQETQYF. The CDR3 nucleotides read TGTGCCAGTAGTGTCAGCCAAGAGACCCAGTACTTC.

The rearrangement joins TRBV18 to TRBJ2-5; 8 bases line up with TRBD2. Germline V lookup: CDR1 KGHSH, CDR2 LQKENI. The CDR3 is made up of 14 amino acids. V lost 2 bases, J lost 1 base, and 0 bases stayed unmatched. The CDR3 loop is CASSPTSGQETQYF. DNA for the CDR3: TGTGCCAGCTCACCAACTAGCGGCCAAGAGACCCAGTACTTC.

The chain uses TRBV5-1 and TRBJ2-7, with 8 bases that match TRBD1. V was clipped by 5 bases and J by 3 bases; unmatched bases: 10. The CDR3 length is 15 residues. The V gene's germline CDR1 is SGHRS and CDR2 YFSETQ. CDR3 nucleotides: TGCGCCAGCAGTAGCCAGGGACAGGCGATCTACGAGCAGTACTTC. It encodes CASSSQGQAIYEQYF.

The CDR3 is CASRPGLAVLETQYF. The CDR3 region has the DNA TGTGCCAGCAGACCGGGACTAGCAGTTCTGGAGACCCAGTACTTC. The chain joins TRBV11-2 to TRBJ2-5; TRBD2 matches at 9 bases. The V and J ends lost 6 bases and 5 bases, in that order; junction bases with no gene match: 10. CDR3 length: 15 amino acids. CDR1 and CDR2 (germline): SGHAT, FQNNGV.

The chain employs TRBV9 and TRBJ2-2; D not certain. Trimming pared 6 bases from V and 2 bases from J, leaving 14 bases between. This CDR3 is 15 amino acids long. CDR1 is SGDLS and CDR2 is YYNGEE in the germline V gene. In nucleotides, the CDR3 is TGTGCCAGCACCCCTGGGCCTTCCAACACCGGGGAGCTGTTTTTT. Its translation: CASTPGPSNTGELFF.

In this sample, this clone turned up a few times. At one of its ends the junction is not consistent with the germline gene, which may arise from a read error. The chain couples TRBV6-1 to TRBJ1-2; D remains ambiguous. The CDR3 is made up of 14 amino acids. Germline V gene data show CDR1 as MNHNS and CDR2 as SASEGT. CDR3 protein: CASSEGRLADGYTF. In DNA form, the CDR3 reads TGTGCCAGCAGCGAAGGGCGGTTAGCGGATGGCTACACCTTC.

V is TRBV7-9 and J is TRBJ1-1; no clear D gene. The CDR3 contains 12 residues. The V end was cut by 10 bases, the J end by 0 bases, with 9 bases between. In germline, CDR1 is SEHNR, CDR2 FQNEAQ (reference sequence). CDR3 residues: CATPEMNTEAFF. In nucleotides, the CDR3 is TGTGCCACCCCCGAGATGAACACTGAAGCTTTCTTT.

The J gene is TRBJ2-3, the V gene TRBV6-5; a possible D gene is TRBD2 (5 bases). Trimming stripped 5 bases from V and 2 bases from J, with 11 bases between. The CDR3 length is 14 residues. Looked up from germline, CDR1 is MNHEY and CDR2 is SVGAGI. CDR3 region: CASSTRGHTDTQYF. The CDR3 nucleotides read TGTGCCAGCAGTACCCGGGGTCACACAGATACGCAGTATTTT.

The chain employs TRBV5-4 and TRBJ2-1; 9 nucleotides match TRBD1. The CDR3 contains 14 residues. Germline loops: CDR1 SGHNT, CDR2 YYREEE (reference sequence). The junction had 4 bases not matched to a gene; V was cut back by 2 bases and J by 7 bases. The CDR3 protein is CASSLKGTGNEQFF. The CDR3 DNA reads TGTGCCAGCAGCTTAAAAGGGACAGGGAATGAGCAGTTCTTC.